The present T cell receptor (beta chain) was sequenced within a study of shared clonotypes between healthy human individuals. Study information: The donor group consisted of a couple of women and three men, aged 18 to 49.

TCRdb keeps only in-frame clones here, not all; method: immunoSEQ multiplex PCR. The sample holds some 2,500,000 clones, approximately 93% seen once. A word on this clone: Its antigen is unidentified.

Whole-study findings and limits: Sampling covered blood only; tissue repertoires likely differ.

Material for sequencing was naive CD4+ T cells from PBMCs. Sample subset: CD45RA+ positively selected. This clonotype was sampled from a man between 18 and 35 years old in good health. Some clones in this sample may be carry-over from other donors' samples.

CDR3: CASSYRRTGDAAFF. DNA of the CDR3: TGTGCCAGCAGTTACCGAAGGACAGGGGACGCCGCTTTCTTT. J is TRBJ1-1 and V is TRBV6-5; 9 bases line up with TRBD1. This CDR3 has 14 amino acids. From germline, CDR1 is MNHEY and CDR2 SVGAGI. Trimming removed 2 bases from V and 11 bases from J; junction bases left unmatched: 9.